The 23 T cell receptor beta chains below all came from one sample that was sequenced in a study. TCRdb reanalysed the RT-PCR reads using MiXCR and keeps one entry per CDR3 protein. Altogether about 680,000 distinct CDR3 sequences are present, 13% to 15% being singletons, with the ten largest covering about 3.9%. Material for sequencing was memory CD4+ T cells from blood. These receptors were obtained from a female donor in good health, serving as a healthy control.

This clonotype was seen ten or more times. This chain joins TRBV10-3 and TRBJ2-3, with D unclear. The ends were cut back, 3 bases at V and 7 bases at J, with 11 bases in the middle. The CDR3 is 13 amino acids. The germline gives CDR1 ENHRY, CDR2 SYGVKD. The DNA of the CDR3 is TGTGCCATCAGTGATTACGGTCGGAATACGCAGTATTTT. Residues: CAISDYGRNTQYF.

This clonotype was picked up a small number of times. The chain recombines TRBV5-8 with TRBJ1-5; D is undetermined. The length of the CDR3 is 13 residues. Germline V gene lookup returns CDR1 SGHTS and CDR2 YDEGEE. Trimming cost V 4 bases and J 0 bases, with 5 bases left between them. Here the CDR3 DNA reads TGTGCCAGCAGCCCCAGTAGCAATCAGCCCCAGCATTTT. This sequence encodes CASSPSSNQPQHF.

In this sample, this clonotype turned up a few times. This rearrangement joins TRBV6-1 to TRBJ2-7; D is unclear. Germline V lookup: CDR1 MNHNS, CDR2 SASEGT. V was pared by 2 bases and J by 3 bases, with 11 bases between. This CDR3 is built from 14 residues. This CDR3 reads CASSEFPSSYEQYF. In nucleotides, the CDR3 is TGTGCCAGCAGTGAATTCCCTTCGAGCTACGAGCAGTACTTC.

Only a few counts were recorded for this clonotype. The chain employs TRBV4-1 and TRBJ1-2, with TRBD1 identical over 10 bases. V shed 4 bases, J shed 5 bases, and the junction held 7 bases outside the gene matches. The CDR3 contains 15 residues. Germline V gene data show CDR1 as MGHRA and CDR2 as YSYEKL. The CDR3 region is CASSPNSGQGYGYTF. DNA of the CDR3: TGCGCCAGCAGCCCAAATTCGGGACAGGGGTATGGCTACACCTTC.

In this sample, this clonotype turned up a few times. This sequence joins TRBV7-2 and TRBJ1-2, with 9 bases matching TRBD1. Germline V CDR1 and CDR2: SGHTA, FQGNSA. The CDR3 consists of 13 residues. V shed 5 bases, J shed 6 bases, and the junction held 4 bases outside the gene matches. CDR3 loop: CASSRGQGNGYTF. Written as DNA, the CDR3 is TGTGCCAGCAGCCGTGGACAGGGGAATGGCTACACCTTC.

The J gene is TRBJ2-1, the V gene TRBV7-8; D may correspond to TRBD1 or TRBD2 (5 bases each). Germline-derived CDR1 and CDR2 are SGHVS and FQNEAQ. CDR3 length: 15 amino acids. The V gene lost 5 bases and the J gene lost 2 bases, with 13 bases spanning the gap. The CDR3 region is CASSPRDGTYNEQFF. The CDR3 nucleotides are TGTGCCAGCAGCCCCAGGGACGGAACCTACAATGAGCAGTTCTTC.

This clonotype was detected only a few times. The chain has TRBV29-1 and TRBJ1-1; D not certain. Germline values: CDR1 SQVTM, CDR2 ANQGSEA. The CDR3 is made up of 14 amino acids. V lost 1 base and J lost 6, with 15 bases in between. CDR3 sequence (DNA): TGCAGCGTTGAAGTGGGCCCCTCTGGCGCTGAAGCTTTCTTT. It encodes CSVEVGPSGAEAFF.

This clonotype was observed many times. V usage is TRBV10-3 and J usage is TRBJ2-6, with TRBD1 matching 7 bases. This CDR3 is 15 amino acids long. Germline V CDR1 and CDR2: ENHRY, SYGVKD. V shed 10 bases, J shed 0 bases, and the junction held 6 bases outside the gene matches. The CDR3 DNA is TGTGCCAGCTCTACAGGGGTCTCTGGGGCCAACGTCCTGACTTTC. Protein: CASSTGVSGANVLTF.

The chain joins TRBV9 to TRBJ2-1; 8 nucleotides line up with TRBD2. The junction had 6 bases not matched to a gene; V was cut back by 0 bases and J by 4 bases. This CDR3 comprises 16 residues. Germline CDR1 reads SGDLS; CDR2 reads YYNGEE. For the CDR3, the DNA is TGTGCCAGCAGCGTAGGAGTTAGCGGGGCTTACAATGAGCAGTTCTTC. As protein: CASSVGVSGAYNEQFF.

Only a few counts were recorded for this clonotype. The genes are TRBV7-9 and TRBJ2-3; 7 bases agree with TRBD2. CDR1 SEHNR and CDR2 FQNEAQ come from the germline V gene (reference sequence). The V and J ends lost 5 bases and 6 bases, in that order; junction bases with no gene match: 5. The CDR3 totals 13 residues. The CDR3 spells CASSRTSLDTQYF. In DNA form, the CDR3 reads TGTGCCAGCAGCCGGACTAGTCTGGATACGCAGTATTTT.

This clonotype was observed a handful of times. The genes are TRBV6-6 and TRBJ1-4; 11 bases are a match to TRBD1. The junction had 4 bases not matched to a gene; V was cut back by 4 bases and J by 3 bases. The CDR3 has 16 residues. Per the germline V gene, CDR1 is MNHNY and CDR2 is SVGAGI (reference sequence). The CDR3 nucleotides are TGTGCCAGCAGTTCGGACAGGGGGCTGGCTAATGAAAAACTGTTTTTT. Translating gives CASSSDRGLANEKLFF.

The gene calls are TRBV19 and TRBJ2-7; D unclear. This CDR3 is built from 15 residues. In germline, CDR1 is LNHDA, CDR2 SQIVND (reference sequence). V lost 3 bases and J lost 2, with 14 bases in between. The CDR3 DNA follows: TGTGCCAGTAGTATCTACTCCGGAATCCCCTACGAGCAGTACTTC. This translates into CASSIYSGIPYEQYF.

The sample holds many counts of this clonotype. V and J are TRBV4-1 and TRBJ2-1, with unresolved D. This CDR3 is built from 17 residues. Trimming removed 5 bases from V and 0 bases from J, with 17 bases in between. The germline gives CDR1 MGHRA, CDR2 YSYEKL. The chain's CDR3 is CASSSTTQVSSYNEQFF. The CDR3, as DNA: TGCGCCAGCAGCTCCACGACGCAGGTTAGCTCCTACAATGAGCAGTTCTTC.

The chain uses TRBV19 and TRBJ1-1, with D perhaps matching TRBD1 (5 bases). CDR1 and CDR2 (germline): LNHDA, SQIVND (reference sequence). Trimming shortened V by 0 bases and J by 1 base, and 12 bases separated the two germline ends. This CDR3 has 16 residues. CDR3 nucleotides: TGTGCCAGTAGTATAGATTCGGGACGAAAGAACACTGAAGCTTTCTTT. This translates into CASSIDSGRKNTEAFF.

This clonotype appeared a few times. The rearrangement joins TRBV5-1 to TRBJ2-7; 7 bases align to TRBD2. The germline gives CDR1 SGHRS, CDR2 YFSETQ. The CDR3 sequence is 14 residues long. The V and J ends lost 1 base and 2 bases, in that order; junction bases with no gene match: 3. CDR3 residues: CASSLNSGTYEQYF. The CDR3 DNA sequence: TGCGCCAGCAGCTTGAACAGCGGGACCTACGAGCAGTACTTC.

The V gene is TRBV20-1, the J gene TRBJ2-7; weak D call: TRBD2 (5 bases). In germline, CDR1 is DFQATT, CDR2 SNEGSKA (reference sequence). The CDR3 length is 12 residues. Trimming left V 7 bases short and J 3 bases short, with 13 bases between. The CDR3 DNA follows: TGCAGTGTTGAGGGCGGAGACTACGAGCAGTACTTC. It codes for CSVEGGDYEQYF.

V and J are TRBV7-2 and TRBJ1-2; D remains unclear. Germline CDR1 is SGHTA and CDR2 is FQGNSA. Trimming left V 3 bases short and J 8 bases short, with 16 bases between. The CDR3 is made up of 14 amino acids. The CDR3 DNA follows: TGTGCCAGCAGCTTGGGCGCCCCAAAGTACGGCTACACCTTC. The encoded protein is CASSLGAPKYGYTF.

Ten or more counts support this clonotype. This chain uses TRBV5-1 with TRBJ2-1, with 7 bases matching TRBD2. This CDR3 is 14 amino acids long. Germline CDR1 SGHRS, CDR2 YFSETQ. Trimming removed 2 bases from V and 14 bases from J; junction bases left unmatched: 13. The CDR3 nucleotides read TGCGCCAGCAGCTTATCCCCTTCTAGCGGAGATGAGTTCTTC. Translation: CASSLSPSSGDEFF.

The chain has TRBV5-5 and TRBJ1-1, with 7 bases aligning to TRBD1. This CDR3 has 15 residues. CDR1 and CDR2 from the germline V gene are SGHKS and YYEKEE (reference sequence). J was trimmed by 4 bases and V by 0 bases; bases with no gene match: 6. The CDR3 nucleotides are TGTGCCAGCAGCTTGGAGTACCAGGGGGGCACTGAAGCTTTCTTT. Amino acid sequence: CASSLEYQGGTEAFF.

This clonotype occurred many times. The chain joins TRBV15 to TRBJ2-3; the D is unclear. V was cut by 5 bases and J by 2 bases, with 8 bases left in between. This CDR3 is built from 13 residues. CDR1 and CDR2 (germline): LNHNV, YYDKDF (reference sequence). The CDR3 spells CATSYPITDTQYF. In DNA form, the CDR3 reads TGTGCCACCAGCTACCCGATCACAGATACGCAGTATTTT.

Concerning this clonotype: A much larger clone differs from this one at a single base, so this may be a read error. The V call is TRBV7-2, the J call TRBJ2-3; tentatively, D is TRBD1 or TRBD2 (6 bases each). The CDR3 is 15 residues long. V was shortened by 6 bases and J by 6 bases, with 19 bases between the two germline ends. Per germline, CDR1 SGHTA and CDR2 FQGNSA. In nucleotides, the CDR3 is TGTGCCAGCAGTCTGGGGACAATGGGACTCGATACGCAGTATTTT. Protein: CASSLGTMGLDTQYF.

This clonotype has only a few counts. The chain recombines TRBV9 with TRBJ2-1, with a weak D call TRBD1 (6 bases). Trimming took 0 bases from V and 2 from J, leaving 9 bases between them. This CDR3 has 15 residues. Germline V gene data show CDR1 as SGDLS and CDR2 as YYNGEE. This CDR3 is CASSVETGTYNEQFF. CDR3 coding DNA: TGTGCCAGCAGCGTAGAAACAGGGACCTACAATGAGCAGTTCTTC. Full variable domain (outside the CDR3, taken from reference TRBV9 and TRBJ2-1): DSGVTQTPKHLITATGQRVTLRCSPRSGDLSVYWYQQSLDQGLQFLIQYYNGEERAKGNILERFSAQQFPDLHSELNLSSLELGDSALYFCASSVETGTYNEQFFGPGTRLTVL.

The rearrangement joins TRBV7-2 to TRBJ1-5; a weak D match, TRBD1 (5 bases). The CDR3 spans 13 residues. V was cut by 8 bases and J by 2 bases, with 10 bases left in between. The germline V gene has CDR1 SGHTA and CDR2 FQGNSA. Here the CDR3 DNA reads TGTGCCAGCGGGAGGGGTGGCAATCAGCCCCAGCATTTT. Its protein is CASGRGGNQPQHF.